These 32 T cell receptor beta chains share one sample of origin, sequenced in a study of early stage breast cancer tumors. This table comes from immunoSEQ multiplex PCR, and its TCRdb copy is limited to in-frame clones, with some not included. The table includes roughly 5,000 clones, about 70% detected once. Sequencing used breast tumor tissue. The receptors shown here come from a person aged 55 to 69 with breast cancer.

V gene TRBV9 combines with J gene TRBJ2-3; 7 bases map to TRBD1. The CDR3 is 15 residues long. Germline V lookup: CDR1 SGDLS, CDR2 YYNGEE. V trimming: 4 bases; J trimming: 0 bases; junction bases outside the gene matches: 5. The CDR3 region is CASSLRTGSTDTQYF. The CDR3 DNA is TGTGCCAGCAGCCTGCGGACAGGTAGCACAGATACGCAGTATTTT.

DNA of the CDR3: TGCGCCAGCAGCTTTTGGGCTCGGACAGACCAAGAGACCCAGTACTTC. It codes for CASSFWARTDQETQYF. J is TRBJ2-5 and V is TRBV5-1; D may be TRBD1 (6 bases). Trimming took off 2 bases at V and 0 bases at J, with 14 bases between the two ends. The CDR3 has 16 amino acids. Looked up from germline, CDR1 is SGHRS and CDR2 is YFSETQ.

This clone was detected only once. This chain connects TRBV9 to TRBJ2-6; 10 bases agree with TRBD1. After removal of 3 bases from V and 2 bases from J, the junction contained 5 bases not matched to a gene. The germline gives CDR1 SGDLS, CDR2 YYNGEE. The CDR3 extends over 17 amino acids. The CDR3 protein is CASSAAGTGAGANVLTF. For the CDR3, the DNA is TGTGCCAGCAGCGCCGCCGGGACAGGGGCTGGGGCCAACGTCCTGACTTTC. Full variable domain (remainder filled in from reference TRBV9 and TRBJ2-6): DSGVTQTPKHLITATGQRVTLRCSPRSGDLSVYWYQQSLDQGLQFLIQYYNGEERAKGNILERFSAQQFPDLHSELNLSSLELGDSALYFCASSAAGTGAGANVLTFGAGSRLTVL.

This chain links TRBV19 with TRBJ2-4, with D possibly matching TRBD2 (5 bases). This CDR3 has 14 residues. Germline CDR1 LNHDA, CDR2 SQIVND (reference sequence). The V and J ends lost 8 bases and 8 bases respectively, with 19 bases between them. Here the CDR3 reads CASSAGVPGDIQYF. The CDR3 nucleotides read TGTGCCAGTTCGGCCGGGGTTCCCGGGGACATTCAGTACTTC.

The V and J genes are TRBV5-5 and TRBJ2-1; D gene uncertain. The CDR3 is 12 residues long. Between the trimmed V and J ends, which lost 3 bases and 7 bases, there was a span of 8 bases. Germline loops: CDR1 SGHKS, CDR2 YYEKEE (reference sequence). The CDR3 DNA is TGTGCCAGCAGCTCGCAGGAGAATGAGCAGTTCTTC. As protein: CASSSQENEQFF.

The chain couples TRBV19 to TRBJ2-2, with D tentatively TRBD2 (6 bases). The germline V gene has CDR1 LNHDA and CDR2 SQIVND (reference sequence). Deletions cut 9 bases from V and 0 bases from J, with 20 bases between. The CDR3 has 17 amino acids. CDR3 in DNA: TGTGCCAGCGGCCTACTCGGCGGGGTCGCGAACACCGGGGAGCTGTTTTTT. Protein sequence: CASGLLGGVANTGELFF. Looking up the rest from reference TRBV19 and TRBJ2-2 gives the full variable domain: DGGITQSPKYLFRKEGQNVTLSCEQNLNHDAMYWYRQDPGQGLRLIYYSQIVNDFQKGDIAEGYSVSREKKESFPLTVTSAQKNPTAFYLCASGLLGGVANTGELFFGEGSRLTVL.

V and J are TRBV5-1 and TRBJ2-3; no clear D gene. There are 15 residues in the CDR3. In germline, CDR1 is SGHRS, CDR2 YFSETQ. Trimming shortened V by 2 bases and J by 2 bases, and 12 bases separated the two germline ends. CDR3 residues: CASSFPTTTTDTQYF. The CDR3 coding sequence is TGCGCCAGCAGCTTTCCCACTACCACCACAGATACGCAGTATTTT. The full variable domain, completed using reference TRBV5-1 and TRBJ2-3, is KAGVTQTPRYLIKTRGQQVTLSCSPISGHRSVSWYQQTPGQGLQFLFEYFSETQRNKGNFPGRFSGRQFSNSRSEMNVSTLELGDSALYLCASSFPTTTTDTQYFGPGTRLTVL.

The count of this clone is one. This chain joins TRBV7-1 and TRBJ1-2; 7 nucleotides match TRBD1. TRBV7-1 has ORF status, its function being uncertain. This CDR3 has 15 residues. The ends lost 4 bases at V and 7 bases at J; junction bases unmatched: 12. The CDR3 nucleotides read TGTGCCAGCAGCTTAGAACCGACAGGGCTTTCTGGCTACACCTTC. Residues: CASSLEPTGLSGYTF.

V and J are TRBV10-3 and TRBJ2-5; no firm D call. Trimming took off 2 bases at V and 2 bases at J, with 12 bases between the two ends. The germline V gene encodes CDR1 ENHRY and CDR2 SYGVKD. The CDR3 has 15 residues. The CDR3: CAISEDGQRQETQYF. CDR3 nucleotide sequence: TGTGCCATCAGTGAGGATGGGCAGAGGCAAGAGACCCAGTACTTC.

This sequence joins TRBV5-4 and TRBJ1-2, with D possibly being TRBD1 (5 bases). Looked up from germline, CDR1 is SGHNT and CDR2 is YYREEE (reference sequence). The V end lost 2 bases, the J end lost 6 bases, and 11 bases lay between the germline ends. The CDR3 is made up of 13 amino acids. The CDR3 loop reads CASSFLGGDGYTF. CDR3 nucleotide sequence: TGTGCCAGCAGCTTCCTCGGGGGTGATGGCTACACCTTC. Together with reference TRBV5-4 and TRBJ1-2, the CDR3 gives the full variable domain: ETGVTQSPTHLIKTRGQQVTLRCSSQSGHNTVSWYQQALGQGPQFIFQYYREEENGRGNFPPRFSGLQFPNYSSELNVNALELDDSALYLCASSFLGGDGYTFGSGTRLTVV.

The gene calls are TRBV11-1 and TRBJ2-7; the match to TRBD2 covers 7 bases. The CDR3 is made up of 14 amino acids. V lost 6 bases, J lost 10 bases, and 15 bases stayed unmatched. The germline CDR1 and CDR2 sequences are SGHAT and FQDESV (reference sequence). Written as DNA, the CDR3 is TGTGCCAGCAGTCCCCCCGGGACTACGGTAGAACAGTACTTC. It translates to CASSPPGTTVEQYF.

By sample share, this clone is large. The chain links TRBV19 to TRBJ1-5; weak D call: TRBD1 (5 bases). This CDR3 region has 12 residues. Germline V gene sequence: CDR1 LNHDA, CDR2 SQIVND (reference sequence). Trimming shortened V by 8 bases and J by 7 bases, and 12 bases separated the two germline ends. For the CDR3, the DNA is TGTGCCAGTCGTTTGGGGGGACAGCCCCAGCATTTT. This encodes CASRLGGQPQHF.

The CDR3 DNA reads TGTGCCAGCAGTGACAGAGCGGTACAAGAGACCCAGTACTTC. It specifies CASSDRAVQETQYF. The V and J genes are TRBV25-1 and TRBJ2-5, with TRBD2 as a possible D gene (5 bases). From germline, CDR1 is MGHDK and CDR2 SYGVNS. This CDR3 has 14 amino acids. Trimming took off 3 bases at V and 2 bases at J, with 10 bases between the two ends.

The CDR3 sequence is CASPGEDTEAFF. In nucleotides, the CDR3 is TGTGCCTCCCCGGGCGAGGACACTGAAGCTTTCTTT. The chain has TRBV30 and TRBJ1-1, with D unclear. Germline V gives CDR1 GTSNPN, CDR2 SVGIG (reference sequence). V was pared by 7 bases and J by 3 bases, with 12 bases between. The CDR3 length is 12 residues.

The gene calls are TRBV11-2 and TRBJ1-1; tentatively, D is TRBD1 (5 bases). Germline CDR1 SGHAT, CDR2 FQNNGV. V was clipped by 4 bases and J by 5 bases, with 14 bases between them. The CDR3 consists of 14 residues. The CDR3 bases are TGTGCCAGCAGCTCTGGTTTCGAGGGGACTGAAGCTTTCTTT. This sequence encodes CASSSGFEGTEAFF.

CDR3 sequence reads: CASSQALAGGPTDTQYF. The CDR3 coding sequence is TGCGCCAGCAGCCAAGCGCTAGCGGGAGGGCCAACAGATACGCAGTATTTT. The chain joins TRBV4-3 to TRBJ2-3; 12 bases map to TRBD2. This CDR3 has 17 residues. The germline V gene has CDR1 LGHNA and CDR2 YSLEER. With 1 base clipped from V and 3 bases from J, the junction kept 5 bases outside the gene matches.

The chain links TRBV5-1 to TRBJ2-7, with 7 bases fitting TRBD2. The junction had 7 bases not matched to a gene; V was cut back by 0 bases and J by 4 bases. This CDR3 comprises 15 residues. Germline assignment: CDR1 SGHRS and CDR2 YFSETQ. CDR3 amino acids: CASSLGGAGDYEQYF. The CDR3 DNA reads TGCGCCAGCAGCTTGGGAGGGGCGGGGGATTACGAGCAGTACTTC.

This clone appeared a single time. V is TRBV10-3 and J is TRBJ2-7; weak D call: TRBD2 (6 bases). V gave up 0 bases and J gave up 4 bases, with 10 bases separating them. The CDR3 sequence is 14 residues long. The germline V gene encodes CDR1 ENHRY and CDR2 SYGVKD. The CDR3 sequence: CAISESGTEYEQYF. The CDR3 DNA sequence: TGTGCCATCAGTGAGTCGGGGACTGAGTACGAGCAGTACTTC.

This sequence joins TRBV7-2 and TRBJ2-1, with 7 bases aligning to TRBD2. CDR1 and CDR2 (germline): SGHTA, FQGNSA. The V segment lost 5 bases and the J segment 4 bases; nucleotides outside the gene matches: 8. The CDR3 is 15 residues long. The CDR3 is CASSLVAGVYNEQFF. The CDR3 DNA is TGTGCCAGCAGCCTGGTGGCGGGAGTGTACAATGAGCAGTTCTTC.

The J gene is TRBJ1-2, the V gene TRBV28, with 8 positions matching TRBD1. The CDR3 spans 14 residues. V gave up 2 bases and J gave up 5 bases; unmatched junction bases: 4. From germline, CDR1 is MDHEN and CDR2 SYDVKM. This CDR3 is CASSLGTGPYGYTF. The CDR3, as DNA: TGTGCCAGCAGTTTAGGGACAGGACCTTATGGCTACACCTTC.

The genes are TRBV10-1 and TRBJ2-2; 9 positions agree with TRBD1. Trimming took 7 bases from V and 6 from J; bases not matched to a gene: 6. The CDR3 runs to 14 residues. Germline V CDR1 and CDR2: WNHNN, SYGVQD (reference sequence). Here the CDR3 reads CASTGTGKPGELFF. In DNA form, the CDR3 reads TGCGCCAGCACCGGGACAGGGAAACCCGGGGAGCTGTTTTTT.

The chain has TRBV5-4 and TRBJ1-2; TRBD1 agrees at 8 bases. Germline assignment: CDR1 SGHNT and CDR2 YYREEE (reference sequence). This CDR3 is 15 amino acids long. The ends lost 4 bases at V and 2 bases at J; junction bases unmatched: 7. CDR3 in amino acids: CASSNDRGLNYGYTF. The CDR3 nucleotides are TGTGCCAGCAGCAACGACAGGGGTCTCAACTATGGCTACACCTTC.

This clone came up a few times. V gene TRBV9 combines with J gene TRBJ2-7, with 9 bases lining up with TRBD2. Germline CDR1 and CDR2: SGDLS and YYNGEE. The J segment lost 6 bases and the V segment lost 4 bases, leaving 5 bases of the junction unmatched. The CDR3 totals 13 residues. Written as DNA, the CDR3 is TGTGCCAGCAGCTATACACTAGCGGGCGAGCAGTACTTC. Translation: CASSYTLAGEQYF.

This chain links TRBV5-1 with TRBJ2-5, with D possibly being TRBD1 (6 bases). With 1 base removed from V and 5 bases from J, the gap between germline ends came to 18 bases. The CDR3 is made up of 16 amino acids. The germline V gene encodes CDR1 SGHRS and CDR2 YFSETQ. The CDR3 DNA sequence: TGCGCCAGCAGCTTGCCGACAGGCGCCTTAGGGGAGACCCAGTACTTC. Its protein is CASSLPTGALGETQYF.

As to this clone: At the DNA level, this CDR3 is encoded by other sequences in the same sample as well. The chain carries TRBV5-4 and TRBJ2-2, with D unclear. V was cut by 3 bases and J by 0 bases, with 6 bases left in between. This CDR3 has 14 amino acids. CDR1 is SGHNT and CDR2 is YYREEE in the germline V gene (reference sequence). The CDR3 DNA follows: TGTGCCAGCAGCTCCGGTGCGAACACCGGGGAGCTGTTTTTT. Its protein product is CASSSGANTGELFF.

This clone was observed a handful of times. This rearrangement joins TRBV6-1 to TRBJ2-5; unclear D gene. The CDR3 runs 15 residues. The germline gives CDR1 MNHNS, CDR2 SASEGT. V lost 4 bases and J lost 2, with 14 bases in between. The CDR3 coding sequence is TGTGCCAGCAGTGGTATAAGGGCGTGGCAAGAGACCCAGTACTTC. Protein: CASSGIRAWQETQYF.

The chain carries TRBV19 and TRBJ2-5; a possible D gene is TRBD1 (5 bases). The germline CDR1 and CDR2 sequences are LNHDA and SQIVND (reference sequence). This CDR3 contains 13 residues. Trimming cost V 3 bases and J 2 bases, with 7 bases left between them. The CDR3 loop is CASSISGQETQYF. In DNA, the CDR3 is TGTGCCAGTAGTATTTCAGGGCAAGAGACCCAGTACTTC.

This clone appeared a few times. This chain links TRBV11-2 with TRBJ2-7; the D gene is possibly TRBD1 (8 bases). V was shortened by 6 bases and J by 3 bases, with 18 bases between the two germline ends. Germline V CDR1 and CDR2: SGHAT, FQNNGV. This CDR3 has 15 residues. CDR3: CASRRSGTGRYEQYF. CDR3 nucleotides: TGTGCCAGCAGACGGAGCGGGACAGGACGCTACGAGCAGTACTTC.

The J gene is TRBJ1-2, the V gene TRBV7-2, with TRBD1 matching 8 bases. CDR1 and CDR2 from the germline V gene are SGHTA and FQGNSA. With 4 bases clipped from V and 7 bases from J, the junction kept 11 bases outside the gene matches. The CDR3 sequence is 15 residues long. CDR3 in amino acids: CASSSGGSPLGGYTF. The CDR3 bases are TGTGCCAGCAGCTCAGGGGGCAGTCCCTTAGGTGGCTACACCTTC.

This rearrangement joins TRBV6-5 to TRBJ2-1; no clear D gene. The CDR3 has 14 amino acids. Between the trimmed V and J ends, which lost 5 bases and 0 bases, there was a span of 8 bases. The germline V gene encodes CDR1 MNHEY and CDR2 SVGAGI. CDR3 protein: CASSAGSSYNEQFF. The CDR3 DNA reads TGTGCCAGCAGTGCAGGTAGCTCCTACAATGAGCAGTTCTTC.

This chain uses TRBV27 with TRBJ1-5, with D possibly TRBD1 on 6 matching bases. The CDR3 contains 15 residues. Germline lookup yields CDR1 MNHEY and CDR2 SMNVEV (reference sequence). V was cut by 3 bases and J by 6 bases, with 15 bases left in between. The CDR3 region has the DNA TGTGCCAGCAGTTTGTCGGGGGCTGCGTTTCAGCCCCAGCATTTT. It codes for CASSLSGAAFQPQHF.

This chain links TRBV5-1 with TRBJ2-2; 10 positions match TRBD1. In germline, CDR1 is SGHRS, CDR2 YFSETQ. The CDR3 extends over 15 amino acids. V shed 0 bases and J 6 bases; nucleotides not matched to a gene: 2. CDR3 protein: CASSLGQGAAGELFF. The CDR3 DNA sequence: TGCGCCAGCAGCTTGGGACAGGGGGCGGCCGGGGAGCTGTTTTTT.